This T cell receptor (beta chain) was observed in a study of T cells in Graves' hyperthyroidism and ophthalmopathy. Amplification of TCR beta CDR3 regions used RNA as the template. In the first-round RT-PCR of the TCR CDR3, the HTBI primer set was used. TCRdb reprocessed the multiplex PCR reads with MiXCR, giving one entry per CDR3 protein. The sample consists of roughly 500,000 distinct CDR3 sequences, 15% to 20% of them appearing once. This clonotype was detected many times. CDR1 and CDR2 (germline): MNHNS, SASEGT. The length of the CDR3 is 15 residues. With 1 base removed from V and 2 bases from J, the gap between germline ends came to 6 bases.

The clonotype comes from a woman aged 25 to 45 with Graves' ophthalmopathy. Sequencing was carried out using blood. This chain joins TRBV6-1 and TRBJ1-6; D not resolved. The CDR3 DNA reads TGTGCCAGCAGTGAAGGGGAGGCCTATAATTCACCCCTCCACTTT. Protein product: CASSEGEAYNSPLHF.